The text below deals with one TCR beta chain. What it binds is not known. Per germline, CDR1 SGDLS and CDR2 YYNGEE. With 3 bases removed from V and 0 bases from J, the gap between germline ends came to 7 bases. The CDR3 totals 14 residues. Using RNA transcripts as the source, TCR beta CDR3 regions were amplified. The HTBI primer set was used in a first-round RT-PCR of the TCR CDR3. Each CDR3 protein gets one entry after TCRdb re-called the multiplex PCR reads with MiXCR. The sample has roughly 840,000 distinct CDR3 sequences, about two fifths seen once. Exclusions: uncontrolled infection, other autoimmune disease, pregnancy, lactation. Diagnostic assessment was based on clinical symptoms, serum thyroxine and TRAb, thyroid ultrasound and orbital computed tomography. Fresh peripheral blood, around 11 ml of it, supplied the PBMCs. These data belong to a study of T cells in Graves' hyperthyroidism and ophthalmopathy. Study-wide results and limits: Most expanded thyroid clonotypes above 0.001 recurred in blood.

The V call is TRBV9, the J call TRBJ1-5; unclear D gene. The sequence derives from a man aged 18 to 30 with Graves' hyperthyroidism. Sequenced material: blood. In DNA form, the CDR3 reads TGTGCCAGCAGCGGCTTGGGTAGCAATCAGCCCCAGCATTTT. It yields the protein CASSGLGSNQPQHF.